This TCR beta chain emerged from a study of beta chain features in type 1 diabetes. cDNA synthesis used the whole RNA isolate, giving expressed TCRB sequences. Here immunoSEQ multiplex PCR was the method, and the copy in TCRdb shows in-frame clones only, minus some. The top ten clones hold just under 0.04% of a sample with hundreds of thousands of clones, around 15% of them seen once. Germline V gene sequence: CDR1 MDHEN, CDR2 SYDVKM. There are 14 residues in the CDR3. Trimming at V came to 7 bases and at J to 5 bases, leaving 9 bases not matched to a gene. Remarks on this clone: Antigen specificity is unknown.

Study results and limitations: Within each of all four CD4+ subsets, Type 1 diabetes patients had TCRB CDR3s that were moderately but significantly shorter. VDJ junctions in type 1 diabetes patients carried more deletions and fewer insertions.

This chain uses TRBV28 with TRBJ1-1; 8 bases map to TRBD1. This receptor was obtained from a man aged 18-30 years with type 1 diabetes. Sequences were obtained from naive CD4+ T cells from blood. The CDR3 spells CASTQGARGTEAFF. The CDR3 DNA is TGTGCCAGCACCCAGGGGGCCCGGGGGACTGAAGCTTTCTTT.